The 27 T cell receptor beta chains given below trace back to one sample, sequenced in a study of memory CD4+ T cells and cytomegalovirus serostatus. TCRdb's table, derived via immunoSEQ multiplex PCR, lists solely in-frame clones and lacks some. The repertoire holds around 60,000 clones, 82% seen once, with roughly 0.5% in the top ten. The sort gate was single viable CD3+CD4+CD8-CD45RO+ cells for memory CD4+ T cells. Source material: memory CD4+ T cells from blood. Receptor source: an adult in good health and CMV-seronegative. Some clones in this sample may be carry-over from other donors' samples.

J is TRBJ2-7 and V is TRBV5-5; 8 bases agree with TRBD2. CDR3 length equals 14 residues. Trimming took 4 bases from V and 5 from J; bases not matched to a gene: 8. CDR1 and CDR2 (germline): SGHKS, YYEKEE (reference sequence). The CDR3 loop is CASSRRSGRDEQYF. CDR3 coding DNA: TGTGCCAGCAGCCGTCGGAGCGGGAGAGACGAGCAGTACTTC.

The chain joins TRBV29-1 to TRBJ1-1, with 7 nucleotides matching TRBD1. V shed 7 bases, J shed 1 base, and the junction held 9 bases outside the gene matches. The CDR3 extends over 14 amino acids. The germline gives CDR1 SQVTM, CDR2 ANQGSEA. The CDR3 loop reads CSALGDRENTEAFF. DNA of the CDR3: TGCAGCGCCCTTGGAGACAGGGAGAACACTGAAGCTTTCTTT.

The chain links TRBV5-4 to TRBJ1-1; TRBD1 is a possible D gene (6 bases). CDR3 size: 15 residues. Germline CDR1 is SGHNT and CDR2 is YYREEE (reference sequence). Trimming stripped 0 bases from V and 0 bases from J, with 9 bases between. The CDR3: CASSLVDRLNTEAFF. CDR3 nucleotide sequence: TGTGCCAGCAGCTTGGTGGACAGACTGAACACTGAAGCTTTCTTT.

This clone has a single count. The CDR3, as DNA: TGTGCCAGCCGCCTGGACAGGGGGACGAGCACTGAAGCTTTCTTT. Its protein product is CASRLDRGTSTEAFF. The gene calls are TRBV7-9 and TRBJ1-1, with TRBD1 matching over 10 bases. The germline V gene has CDR1 SEHNR and CDR2 FQNEAQ (reference sequence). The CDR3 contains 15 residues. V was clipped by 8 bases and J by 4 bases; unmatched bases: 10.

This chain uses TRBV7-9 with TRBJ1-1; 9 bases are a match to TRBD1. Trimming took 5 bases from V and 5 from J; bases not matched to a gene: 6. Germline lookup yields CDR1 SEHNR and CDR2 FQNEAQ (reference sequence). CDR3 size: 14 residues. The CDR3 nucleotides are TGTGCCAGCAGCCCACAGGGGGCGAGGACTGAAGCTTTCTTT. Protein product: CASSPQGARTEAFF.

This clone has only a few counts. J is TRBJ1-1 and V is TRBV19; D is uncertain. The germline V gene encodes CDR1 LNHDA and CDR2 SQIVND (reference sequence). V shed 5 bases and J shed 0 bases, with 4 bases lying between them. The CDR3 length is 12 residues. CDR3 loop: CASSRVNTEAFF. For the CDR3, the DNA is TGTGCCAGTAGTCGGGTGAACACTGAAGCTTTCTTT.

V and J are TRBV30 and TRBJ1-2; a weak D match, TRBD1 (6 bases). V shed 7 bases and J shed 6 bases, with 12 bases lying between them. CDR1 is GTSNPN and CDR2 is SVGIG in the germline V gene (reference sequence). This CDR3 has 11 amino acids. CDR3 DNA: TGTGCCTCTCAACAGGGAAATGGCTACACCTTC. Residues: CASQQGNGYTF. Drawing the rest from reference TRBV30 and TRBJ1-2, the complete variable domain is SQTIHQWPATLVQPVGSPLSLECTVEGTSNPNLYWYRQAAGRGLQLLFYSVGIGQISSEVPQNLSASRPQDRQFILSSKKLLLSDSGFYLCASQQGNGYTFGSGTRLTVV.

The chain uses TRBV7-2 and TRBJ1-4, with 10 bases identical to TRBD1. Germline trimming cut 4 bases from V and 8 bases from J; bases unmatched to any gene: 7. Germline CDR1 is SGHTA and CDR2 is FQGNSA. CDR3 length equals 15 residues. The CDR3 sequence is CASSSDRGRGEKLFF. The CDR3, as DNA: TGTGCCAGCAGCTCCGACAGGGGGCGGGGAGAAAAACTGTTTTTT.

This clone was picked up a small number of times. V usage is TRBV28 and J usage is TRBJ1-1; weak D call: TRBD1 (6 bases). V dropped 2 bases and J dropped 6 bases, with 16 bases sitting between them. Germline loops: CDR1 MDHEN, CDR2 SYDVKM. The length of the CDR3 is 15 residues. The CDR3 region is CASSLPNRAQAEAFF. CDR3 in DNA: TGTGCCAGCAGTTTACCCAACAGGGCTCAGGCTGAAGCTTTCTTT.

The chain joins TRBV11-2 to TRBJ2-7; 7 bases match TRBD2. The CDR3 has 14 residues. V lost 5 bases and J lost 6; bases outside the gene matches: 10. Germline loops: CDR1 SGHAT, CDR2 FQNNGV. CDR3 in DNA: TGTGCCAGCAGCCTGCTGACGGGAGGTTCCGAGCAGTACTTC. Translation gives CASSLLTGGSEQYF.

The J gene is TRBJ2-2, the V gene TRBV6-5; 7 bases map to TRBD2. The length of the CDR3 is 14 residues. Germline assignment: CDR1 MNHEY and CDR2 SVGAGI. Trimming at V came to 4 bases and at J to 7 bases, leaving 6 bases not matched to a gene. The CDR3, as DNA: TGTGCCAGCAGTTTAGCGAGCGGGGTCGGGGAGCTGTTTTTT. It translates to CASSLASGVGELFF.

This sequence joins TRBV6-5 and TRBJ1-1; D is ambiguous. This CDR3 comprises 14 residues. Germline-derived CDR1 and CDR2 are MNHEY and SVGAGI. Trimming shortened V by 9 bases and J by 5 bases, and 19 bases separated the two germline ends. CDR3 region: CASSSNSGLTEAFF. The CDR3 nucleotides read TGTGCCAGTAGTAGTAATAGTGGGCTGACTGAAGCTTTCTTT.

J is TRBJ2-1 and V is TRBV28, with D maybe TRBD1 (7 bases). Trimming removed 4 bases at V and 6 bases at J, with 10 bases between. Germline V lookup: CDR1 MDHEN, CDR2 SYDVKM. CDR3 length: 13 amino acids. The CDR3 bases are TGTGCCAGCAGTTGGGGGGACAGCAATGAGCAGTTCTTC. Amino acids: CASSWGDSNEQFF.

The chain is built from TRBV6-1 and TRBJ2-3; D tentatively fits TRBD1 or TRBD2 (5 bases each). The V end was cut by 7 bases, the J end by 6 bases, with 14 bases between. Germline CDR1 reads MNHNS; CDR2 reads SASEGT. The length of the CDR3 is 13 residues. This chain's CDR3 is CASKKTGRDTQYF. The CDR3 DNA follows: TGTGCCAGCAAAAAGACGGGACGGGATACGCAGTATTTT.

The chain recombines TRBV2 with TRBJ1-4; no definite D call. This CDR3 comprises 14 residues. V shed 7 bases and J shed 0 bases, with 9 bases lying between them. CDR1 is SNHLY and CDR2 is FYNNEI in the germline V gene. CDR3 nucleotides: TGTGCCAGCAAGAGGGATGCAACTAATGAAAAACTGTTTTTT. Amino acids: CASKRDATNEKLFF.

The gene calls are TRBV7-9 and TRBJ2-5; D perhaps matches TRBD2 (5 bases). Germline CDR1 reads SEHNR; CDR2 reads FQNEAQ (reference sequence). Trimming removed 2 bases from V and 7 bases from J, with 14 bases in between. The CDR3 spans 14 residues. CDR3 protein: CASSLSGIGRTQYF. CDR3 nucleotide sequence: TGTGCCAGCAGCTTATCGGGGATCGGCCGGACCCAGTACTTC.

The chain joins TRBV28 to TRBJ2-4; weak D call: TRBD2 (5 bases). With 6 bases removed from V and 0 bases from J, the gap between germline ends came to 12 bases. Per germline, CDR1 MDHEN and CDR2 SYDVKM. The CDR3 is 15 amino acids. The CDR3 sequence is CASSRSGLAKNIQYF. The CDR3 DNA reads TGTGCCAGCAGCCGTTCGGGGTTAGCCAAAAACATTCAGTACTTC.

The J gene is TRBJ2-1, the V gene TRBV5-1; 8 positions match TRBD2. The V and J ends lost 3 bases and 6 bases, in that order; junction bases with no gene match: 8. CDR3 length: 15 amino acids. Germline CDR1 SGHRS, CDR2 YFSETQ. CDR3 amino acids: CASSSDPGLVNEQFF. CDR3 DNA: TGCGCCAGCAGCTCAGACCCGGGACTAGTCAATGAGCAGTTCTTC.

The chain recombines TRBV21-1 with TRBJ1-5; the D call in the table, TRBD1, was not verified against the DNA. TRBV21-1 is a known pseudogene. The CDR3 runs 16 residues. The DNA of the CDR3 is TGTGCCAGCAGCTCTCCCACAGGGGGCGCGTATCAGCCCCAGCATTTT. Encoded protein: CASSSPTGGAYQPQHF.

The gene calls are TRBV4-2 and TRBJ2-3; 8 nucleotides match TRBD2. This CDR3 comprises 14 residues. V was clipped by 7 bases and J by 4 bases; unmatched bases: 7. Germline lookup yields CDR1 LGHNA and CDR2 YNFKEQ. The CDR3 bases are TGTGCCAGCACCCCCGGGGGGGAGTCAGATACGCAGTATTTT. Protein: CASTPGGESDTQYF.

The chain joins TRBV4-2 to TRBJ2-7; D might be TRBD1 or TRBD2, each matching 5 bases. With 4 bases removed from V and 2 bases from J, the gap between germline ends came to 9 bases. The CDR3 is made up of 13 amino acids. Germline loops: CDR1 LGHNA, CDR2 YNFKEQ. The CDR3: CASSRGPTYEQYF. The CDR3 nucleotides read TGTGCCAGCAGCCGGGGACCTACCTACGAGCAGTACTTC.

The gene calls are TRBV7-2 and TRBJ2-3; tentatively, D is TRBD1 or TRBD2 (5 bases each). The CDR3 has 14 residues. Germline CDR1 SGHTA, CDR2 FQGNSA. Trimming stripped 4 bases from V and 10 bases from J, with 18 bases between. CDR3 bases: TGTGCCAGCAGCTCGGGACCCGCAGCCGCCGCGCAGTATTTT. Encoded protein: CASSSGPAAAAQYF.

V is TRBV7-2 and J is TRBJ2-7; 7 positions agree with TRBD2. The CDR3 is 15 amino acids. Germline CDR1 is SGHTA and CDR2 is FQGNSA. V was clipped by 5 bases and J by 4 bases; unmatched bases: 11. CDR3 sequence reads: CASSPRTSGGYEQYF. CDR3 sequence (DNA): TGTGCCAGCAGCCCACGGACTAGTGGGGGATACGAGCAGTACTTC.

The rearrangement joins TRBV6-1 to TRBJ2-1, with 13 bases matching TRBD2. The germline CDR1 and CDR2 sequences are MNHNS and SASEGT. With 4 bases clipped from V and 8 bases from J, the junction kept 14 bases outside the gene matches. CDR3 size: 18 residues. The CDR3 DNA sequence: TGTGCCAGCAGTGTAAGGGCCGGGACTAGCGGGAAATGGGATGAGCAGTTCTTC. Translating gives CASSVRAGTSGKWDEQFF.

The CDR3 loop is CASSQHNQPQHF. The CDR3 DNA follows: TGCGCCAGCAGCCAACACAATCAGCCCCAGCATTTT. This sequence joins TRBV4-1 and TRBJ1-5; no clear D gene. The CDR3 is 12 amino acids. The V gene lost 2 bases and the J gene lost 3 bases, with 2 bases spanning the gap. Germline V CDR1 and CDR2: MGHRA, YSYEKL.

The chain carries TRBV5-1 and TRBJ2-1, with TRBD2 matching over 7 bases. Per the germline V gene, CDR1 is SGHRS and CDR2 is YFSETQ. The CDR3 contains 15 residues. Unmatched junction bases numbered 10, after V lost 3 bases and J lost 7 bases. The CDR3 DNA sequence: TGCGCCAGCAGCTCGCTTGGCGGGAGCTTTAATGAGCAGTTCTTC. Translation gives CASSSLGGSFNEQFF.

The V gene is TRBV18, the J gene TRBJ1-1, with 7 bases fitting TRBD1. Germline assignment: CDR1 KGHSH and CDR2 LQKENI. Trimming removed 4 bases from V and 0 bases from J; junction bases left unmatched: 2. CDR3 length equals 14 residues. CDR3 DNA sequence: TGTGCCAGCTCACTACAGGGGCTGAACACTGAAGCTTTCTTT. It codes for CASSLQGLNTEAFF. Complete variable domain (other parts from reference TRBV18 and TRBJ1-1): NAGVMQNPRHLVRRRGQEARLRCSPMKGHSHVYWYRQLPEEGLKFMVYLQKENIIDESGMPKERFSAEFPKEGPSILRIQQVVRGDSAAYFCASSLQGLNTEAFFGQGTRLTVV.